This TCR beta chain was sequenced during a study of cytomegalovirus exposure and HLA in healthy donors. The study's findings and limits: The study designated over 150 TCR beta chains cytomegalovirus-associated. Sequencing likely caused a cluster of highly shared sequence variants.

PCR employed 60 Vbeta and 13 Jbeta primers. Using immunoSEQ multiplex PCR, the repertoire was profiled, and TCRdb retains in-frame clones only, with some absent. In the table there are approximately 120,000 clones, 78% of which are singletons. All the people who gave samples were healthy bone marrow donors. In its sample, this clone was seen a few times. Antigen: not known. J was trimmed by 3 bases and V by 6 bases; bases with no gene match: 1. The CDR3 spans 12 residues. Germline values: CDR1 SGHRS, CDR2 YFSETQ. The rearrangement links TRBV5-1 to TRBJ1-2, with 8 bases matching TRBD1. This receptor was identified in a young man in good health and CMV-seropositive. Sequencing used PBMCs. This CDR3 is CASTGGDYGYTF. In nucleotides, the CDR3 is TGCGCCAGCACAGGGGGCGACTATGGCTACACCTTC. Full variable domain (outside the CDR3, taken from reference TRBV5-1 and TRBJ1-2): KAGVTQTPRYLIKTRGQQVTLSCSPISGHRSVSWYQQTPGQGLQFLFEYFSETQRNKGNFPGRFSGRQFSNSRSEMNVSTLELGDSALYLCASTGGDYGYTFGSGTRLTVV.